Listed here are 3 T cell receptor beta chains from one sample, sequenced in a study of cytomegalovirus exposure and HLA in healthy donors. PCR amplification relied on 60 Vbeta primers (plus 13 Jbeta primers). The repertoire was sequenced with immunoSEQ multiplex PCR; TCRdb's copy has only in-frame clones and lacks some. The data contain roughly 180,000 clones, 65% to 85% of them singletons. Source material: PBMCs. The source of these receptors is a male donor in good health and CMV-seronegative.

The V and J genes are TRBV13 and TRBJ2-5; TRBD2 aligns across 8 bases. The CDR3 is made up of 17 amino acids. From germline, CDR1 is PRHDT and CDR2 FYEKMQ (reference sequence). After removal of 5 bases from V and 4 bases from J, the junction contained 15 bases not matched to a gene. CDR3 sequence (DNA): TGTGCCAGCAGCGCGACCGGGGGGGCCGGTTTAGGAGAGACCCAGTACTTC. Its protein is CASSATGGAGLGETQYF.

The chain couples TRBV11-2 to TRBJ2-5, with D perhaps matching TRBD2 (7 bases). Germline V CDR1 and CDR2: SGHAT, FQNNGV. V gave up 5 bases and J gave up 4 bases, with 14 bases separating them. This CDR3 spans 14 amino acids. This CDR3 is CASSLAGARETQYF. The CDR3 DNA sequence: TGTGCCAGCAGCCTTGCGGGGGCACGAGAGACCCAGTACTTC.

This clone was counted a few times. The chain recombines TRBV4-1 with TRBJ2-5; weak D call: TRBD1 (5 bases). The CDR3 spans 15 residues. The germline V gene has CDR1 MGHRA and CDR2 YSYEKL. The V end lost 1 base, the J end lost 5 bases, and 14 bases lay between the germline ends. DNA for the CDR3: TGCGCCAGCAGCCAAGGGGGCAGCTTATCGGAGACCCAGTACTTC. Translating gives CASSQGGSLSETQYF.